This is a list of T cell receptor beta chains from one sample in a study of tumor and adjacent non-tumor tissue in lung cancer. TCRdb itself ran the multiplex PCR reads through MiXCR, one entry per CDR3 protein. This repertoire shows 100,000 to 150,000 distinct CDR3 sequences, about 66% found once; its top ten account for about 13%. Specimen: lung tumor tissue. The receptors come from a man aged 30 to 39 with non-small cell lung cancer. Both conserved end residues are part of each CDR3. Each record gives: clone size, V gene, D gene, J gene, CDR3 protein, CDR3 DNA. The D gene is left open where the match is weak. Size is omitted from some rows. Given values are once, few, many or a class for expanded clones.

few,TRBV5-5,TRBD1,TRBJ1-1,CASSLVAGGSNTEAFF,TGTGCCAGCAGCTTGGTGGCAGGGGGATCGAACACTGAAGCTTTCTTT
-,TRBV20-1,-,TRBJ1-5,CSARVGGRDTDTQHF,TGCAGTGCGCGAGTGGGGGGAAGGGACACAGATACGCAGCATTTT
-,TRBV20-1,TRBD1,TRBJ1-2,CSARNSGQGNYGYTF,TGCAGTGCTAGAAACTCGGGACAGGGTAACTATGGCTACACCTTC
-,TRBV20-1,TRBD2,TRBJ2-1,CSAGDGGSSYNEQFF,TGCAGTGCTGGAGATGGCGGGAGCTCCTACAATGAGCAGTTCTTC
-,TRBV12-5,-,TRBJ2-2,CASGSGTCEFNGELFF,TGTGCTAGTGGTTCCGGGACTTGCGAGTTCAACGGGGAGCTGTTTTTT
-,TRBV20-1,-,TRBJ1-1,CIAKSLELGETEAFF,TGCATTGCTAAGTCCCTAGAGCTGGGGGAGACTGAAGCTTTCTTT
once,TRBV20-1,TRBD2,TRBJ2-3,CSARYNRGGSCKTDMQYF,TGCAGTGCTAGATACAATCGGGGGGGCTCGTGTAAGACAGATATGCAGTATTTT
-,TRBV4-3,-,TRBJ1-2,CASSQDLRVYGYTF,TGCGCCAGCAGCCAAGATCTGAGAGTCTATGGCTACACCTTC
once,TRBV5-1,-,TRBJ2-1,CASSLAAAGDEQLF,TGCGCCAGCAGCTTGGCCGCGGCAGGGGATGAGCAGTTATTC
-,TRBV20-1,-,TRBJ1-1,CSAPRGPRQGWNTEAFF,TGCAGTGCTCCGAGAGGGCCTCGGCAGGGATGGAATACTGAAGCTTTCTTT
-,TRBV29-1,-,TRBJ1-1,CGVASNTEAFF,TGCGGCGTTGCTAGTAACACTGAAGCTTTCTTT
-,TRBV20-1,-,TRBJ1-5,CSARGLQGYSNQPQHF,TGTAGTGCTAGAGGTCTCCAGGGTTATAGCAATCAGCCCCAGCATTTT
-,TRBV20-1,-,TRBJ2-3,CSLFGALTAGCLQYF,TGCAGCTTATTTGGGGCCCTTACGGCTGGGTGTTTGCAGTATTTT
many,TRBV4-1,TRBD1,TRBJ2-7,CASSIRDSSYEQYF,TGCGCCAGCAGCATCCGGGACAGCTCCTACGAGCAGTACTTC
few,TRBV29-1,-,TRBJ1-1,CSVVGFNTETFF,TGCAGTGTTGTCGGATTCAACACTGAAACTTTCTTT
once,TRBV6-1,-,TRBJ1-1,CASSRIANTEAFF,TGTGCCAGCAGTCGGATCGCGAACACTGAAGCTTTTTTT
-,TRBV5-6,-,TRBJ1-5,CASSLAPTGRPQHF,TGTGCCAGCAGCTTGGCCCCTACGGGTCGGCCCCAGCATTTT